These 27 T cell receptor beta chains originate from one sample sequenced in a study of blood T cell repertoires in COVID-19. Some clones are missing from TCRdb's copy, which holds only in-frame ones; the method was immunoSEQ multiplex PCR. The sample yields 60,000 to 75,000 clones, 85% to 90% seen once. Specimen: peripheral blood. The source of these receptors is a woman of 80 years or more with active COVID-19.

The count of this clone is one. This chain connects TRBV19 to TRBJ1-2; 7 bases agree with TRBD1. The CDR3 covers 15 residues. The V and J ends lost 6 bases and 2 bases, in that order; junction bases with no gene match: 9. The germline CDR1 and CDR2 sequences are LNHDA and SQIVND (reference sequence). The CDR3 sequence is CASRNTGQRNYGYTF. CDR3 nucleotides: TGTGCCAGTAGGAACACGGGACAGAGAAACTATGGCTACACCTTC.

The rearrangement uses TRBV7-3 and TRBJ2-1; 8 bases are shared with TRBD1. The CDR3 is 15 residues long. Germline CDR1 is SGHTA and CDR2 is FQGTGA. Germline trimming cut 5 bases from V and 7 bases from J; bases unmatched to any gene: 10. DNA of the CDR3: TGTGCCAGCAGCGACCGACAGGGGTTCTGGAATGAGCAGTTCTTC. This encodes CASSDRQGFWNEQFF.

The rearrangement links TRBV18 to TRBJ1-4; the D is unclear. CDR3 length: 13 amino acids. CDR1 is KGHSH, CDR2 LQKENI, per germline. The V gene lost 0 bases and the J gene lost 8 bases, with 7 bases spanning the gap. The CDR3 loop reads CASSPPSVEKLFF. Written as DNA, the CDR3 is TGTGCCAGCTCACCACCGTCAGTAGAAAAACTGTTTTTT.

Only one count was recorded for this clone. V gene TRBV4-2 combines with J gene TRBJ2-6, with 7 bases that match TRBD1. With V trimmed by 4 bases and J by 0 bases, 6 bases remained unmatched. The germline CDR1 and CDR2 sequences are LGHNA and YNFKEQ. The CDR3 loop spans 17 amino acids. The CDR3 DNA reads TGTGCCAGCAGCCCCCGGGACAGAGTCTCTGGGGCCAACGTCCTGACTTTC. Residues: CASSPRDRVSGANVLTF.

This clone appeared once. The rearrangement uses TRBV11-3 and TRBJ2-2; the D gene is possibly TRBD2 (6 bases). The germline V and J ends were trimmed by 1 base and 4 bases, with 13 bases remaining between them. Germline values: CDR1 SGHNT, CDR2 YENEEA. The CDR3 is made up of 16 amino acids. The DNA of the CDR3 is TGTGCCAGCAGCTTAGGGCGGGGTCTCGGCACCGGGGAGCTGTTTTTT. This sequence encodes CASSLGRGLGTGELFF.

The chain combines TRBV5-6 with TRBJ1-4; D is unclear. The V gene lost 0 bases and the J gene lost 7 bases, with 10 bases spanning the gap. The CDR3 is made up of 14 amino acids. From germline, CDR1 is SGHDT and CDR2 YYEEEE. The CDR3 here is CASSLVGGREKLFF. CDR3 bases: TGTGCCAGCAGCTTGGTGGGAGGTCGTGAAAAACTGTTTTTT.

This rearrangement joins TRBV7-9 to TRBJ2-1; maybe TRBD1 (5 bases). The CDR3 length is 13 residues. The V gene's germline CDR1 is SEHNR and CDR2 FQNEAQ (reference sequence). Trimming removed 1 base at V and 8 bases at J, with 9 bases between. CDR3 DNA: TGTGCCAGCAGCTTAGGTGGCAGGGATGAGCAGTTCTTC. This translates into CASSLGGRDEQFF. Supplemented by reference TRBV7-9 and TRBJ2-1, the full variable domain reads DTGVSQNPRHKITKRGQNVTFRCDPISEHNRLYWYRQTLGQGPEFLTYFQNEAQLEKSRLLSDRFSAERPKGSFSTLEIQRTEQGDSAMYLCASSLGGRDEQFFGPGTRLTVL.

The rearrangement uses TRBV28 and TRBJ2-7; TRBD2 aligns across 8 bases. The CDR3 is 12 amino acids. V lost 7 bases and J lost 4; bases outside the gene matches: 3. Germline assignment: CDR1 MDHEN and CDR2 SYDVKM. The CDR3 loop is CASTSSGYEQYF. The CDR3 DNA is TGTGCCAGCACCTCTAGCGGGTACGAGCAGTACTTC.

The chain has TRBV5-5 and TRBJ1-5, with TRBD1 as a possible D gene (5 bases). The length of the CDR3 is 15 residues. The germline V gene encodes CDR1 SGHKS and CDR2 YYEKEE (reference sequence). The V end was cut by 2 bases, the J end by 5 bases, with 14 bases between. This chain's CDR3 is CASSLGGTDYQPQHF. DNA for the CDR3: TGTGCCAGCAGCTTAGGAGGGACGGATTATCAGCCCCAGCATTTT. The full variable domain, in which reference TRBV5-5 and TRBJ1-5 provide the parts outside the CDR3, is DAGVTQSPTHLIKTRGQQVTLRCSPISGHKSVSWYQQVLGQGPQFIFQYYEKEERGRGNFPDRFSARQFPNYSSELNVNALLLGDSALYLCASSLGGTDYQPQHFGDGTRLSIL.

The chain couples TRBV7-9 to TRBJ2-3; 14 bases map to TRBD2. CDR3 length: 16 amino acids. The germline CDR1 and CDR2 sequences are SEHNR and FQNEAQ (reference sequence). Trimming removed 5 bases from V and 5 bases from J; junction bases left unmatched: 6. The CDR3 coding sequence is TGTGCCAGCAGCGCAGGGACTAGCGGGGGAGTAGATACGCAGTATTTT. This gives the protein CASSAGTSGGVDTQYF.

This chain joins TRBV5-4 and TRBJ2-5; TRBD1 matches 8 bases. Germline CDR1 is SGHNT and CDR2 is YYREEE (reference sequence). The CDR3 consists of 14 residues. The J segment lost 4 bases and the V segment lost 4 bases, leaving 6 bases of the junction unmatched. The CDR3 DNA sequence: TGTGCCAGCAGCCTAGGCAGGGGGCGAGAGACCCAGTACTTC. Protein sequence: CASSLGRGRETQYF.

The CDR3: CASSPSGDTDTQYF. Here the CDR3 DNA reads TGTGCCAGCAGTCCTAGCGGGGATACAGATACGCAGTATTTT. The chain joins TRBV2 to TRBJ2-3; 9 bases agree with TRBD2. Germline CDR1 SNHLY, CDR2 FYNNEI. The CDR3 extends over 14 amino acids. The ends lost 5 bases at V and 3 bases at J; junction bases unmatched: 3.

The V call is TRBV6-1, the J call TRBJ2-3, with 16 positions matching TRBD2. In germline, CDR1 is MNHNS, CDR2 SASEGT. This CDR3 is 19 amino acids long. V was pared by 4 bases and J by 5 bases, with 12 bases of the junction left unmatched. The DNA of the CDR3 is TGTGCCAGCAGTGCCGGGACTAGCGGGGGGGCCGTCTCCCTAGATACGCAGTATTTT. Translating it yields CASSAGTSGGAVSLDTQYF.

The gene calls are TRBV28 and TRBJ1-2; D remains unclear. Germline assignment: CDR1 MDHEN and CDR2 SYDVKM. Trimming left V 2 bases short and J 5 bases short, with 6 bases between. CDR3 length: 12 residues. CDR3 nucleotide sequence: TGTGCCAGCAGTTTAAGCCAATATGGCTACACCTTC. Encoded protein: CASSLSQYGYTF.

Here the CDR3 reads CASSLGGLISPLHF. The CDR3 DNA reads TGTGCCAGCAGTTTAGGAGGGTTGATTTCACCCCTCCACTTT. The chain couples TRBV28 to TRBJ1-6; D is uncertain. This CDR3 is built from 14 residues. Germline CDR1 and CDR2: MDHEN and SYDVKM. The V end was cut by 2 bases, the J end by 9 bases, with 11 bases between.

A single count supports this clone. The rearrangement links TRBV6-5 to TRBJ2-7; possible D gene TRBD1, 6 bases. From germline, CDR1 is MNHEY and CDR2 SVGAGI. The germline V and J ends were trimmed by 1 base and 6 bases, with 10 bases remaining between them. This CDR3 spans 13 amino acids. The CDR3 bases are TGTGCCAGCAGTTACTTACAGGGTGGCGAGCAGTACTTC. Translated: CASSYLQGGEQYF.

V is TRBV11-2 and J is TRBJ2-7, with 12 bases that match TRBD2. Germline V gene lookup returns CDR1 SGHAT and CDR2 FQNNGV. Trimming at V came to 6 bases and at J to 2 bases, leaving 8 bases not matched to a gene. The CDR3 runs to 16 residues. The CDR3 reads CASSPGASGGAYEQYF. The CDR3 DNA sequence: TGTGCCAGCAGTCCAGGGGCTAGCGGGGGGGCCTACGAGCAGTACTTC. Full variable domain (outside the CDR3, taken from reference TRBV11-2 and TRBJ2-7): EAGVAQSPRYKIIEKRQSVAFWCNPISGHATLYWYQQILGQGPKLLIQFQNNGVVDDSQLPKDRFSAERLKGVDSTLKIQPAKLEDSAVYLCASSPGASGGAYEQYFGPGTRLTVT.

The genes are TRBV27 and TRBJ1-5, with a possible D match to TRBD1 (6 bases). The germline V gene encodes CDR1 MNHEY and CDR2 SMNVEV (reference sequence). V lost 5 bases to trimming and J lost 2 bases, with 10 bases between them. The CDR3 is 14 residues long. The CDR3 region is CASSGGQRNQPQHF. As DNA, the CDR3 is TGTGCCAGCAGTGGAGGACAGCGCAATCAGCCCCAGCATTTT.

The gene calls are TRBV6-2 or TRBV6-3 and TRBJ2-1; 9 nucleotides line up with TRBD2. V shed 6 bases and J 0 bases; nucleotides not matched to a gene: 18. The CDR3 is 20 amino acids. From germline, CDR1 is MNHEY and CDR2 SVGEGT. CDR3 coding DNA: TGTGCCAGCAGCCTGCCTCTCGGGCTAGCGGGGCTAGGCTCCTACAATGAGCAGTTCTTC. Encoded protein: CASSLPLGLAGLGSYNEQFF.

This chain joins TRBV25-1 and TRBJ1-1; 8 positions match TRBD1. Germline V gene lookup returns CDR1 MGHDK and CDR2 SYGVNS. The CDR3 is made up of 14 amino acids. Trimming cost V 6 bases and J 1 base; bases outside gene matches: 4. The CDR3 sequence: CASSGQGSNTEAFF. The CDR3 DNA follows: TGTGCCAGCAGCGGACAGGGATCGAACACTGAAGCTTTCTTT.

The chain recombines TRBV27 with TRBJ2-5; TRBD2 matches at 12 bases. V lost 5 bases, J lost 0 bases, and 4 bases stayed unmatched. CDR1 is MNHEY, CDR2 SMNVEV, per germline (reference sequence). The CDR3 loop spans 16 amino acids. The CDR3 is CASSRLAGAYQETQYF. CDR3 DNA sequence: TGTGCCAGCAGTCGACTAGCGGGAGCATACCAAGAGACCCAGTACTTC.

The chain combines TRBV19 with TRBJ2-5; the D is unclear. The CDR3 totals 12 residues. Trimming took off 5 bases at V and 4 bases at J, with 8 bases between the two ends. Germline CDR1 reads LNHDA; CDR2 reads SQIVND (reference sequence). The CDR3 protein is CASSQVGETQYF. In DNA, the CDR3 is TGTGCCAGTAGTCAGGTCGGAGAGACCCAGTACTTC.

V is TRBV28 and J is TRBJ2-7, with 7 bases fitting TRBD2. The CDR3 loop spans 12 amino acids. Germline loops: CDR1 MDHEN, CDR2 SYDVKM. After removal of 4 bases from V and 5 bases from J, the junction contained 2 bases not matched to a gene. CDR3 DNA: TGTGCCAGCAGTTGGGGAGGGAACGAGCAGTACTTC. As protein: CASSWGGNEQYF.

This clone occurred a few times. This chain's CDR3 is CASRGLTNQPQHF. The CDR3 coding sequence is TGTGCCAGCAGGGGACTGACTAATCAGCCCCAGCATTTT. This chain joins TRBV6-5 and TRBJ1-5, with a tentative D call TRBD1 (5 bases). V lost 6 bases and J lost 4, with 10 bases in between. Germline lookup yields CDR1 MNHEY and CDR2 SVGAGI. The CDR3 contains 13 residues.

The CDR3 DNA reads TGTGCCAGCAGCCAAGCCACGGGGGGCTACACCTTC. Its protein is CASSQATGGYTF. This chain uses TRBV4-2 with TRBJ1-2; D is unclear. CDR1 and CDR2 (germline): LGHNA, YNFKEQ. The CDR3 is 12 amino acids. The V end was cut by 1 base, the J end by 8 bases, with 8 bases between.

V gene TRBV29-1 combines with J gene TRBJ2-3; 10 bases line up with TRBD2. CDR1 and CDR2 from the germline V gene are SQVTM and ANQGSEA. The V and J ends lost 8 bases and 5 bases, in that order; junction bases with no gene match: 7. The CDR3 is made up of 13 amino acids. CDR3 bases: TGCAGCTCCAAGCGGGGGGGCTTAGATACGCAGTATTTT. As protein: CSSKRGGLDTQYF.

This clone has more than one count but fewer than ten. CDR3 protein: CASSLLTGENTEAFF. CDR3 DNA: TGCGCCAGCAGCTTGCTAACAGGGGAGAACACTGAAGCTTTCTTT. The chain carries TRBV5-1 and TRBJ1-1, with 7 bases identical to TRBD1. CDR1 is SGHRS and CDR2 is YFSETQ in the germline V gene. The trim removed 1 base at V and 1 base at J, leaving 4 bases unmatched. CDR3 length equals 15 residues.